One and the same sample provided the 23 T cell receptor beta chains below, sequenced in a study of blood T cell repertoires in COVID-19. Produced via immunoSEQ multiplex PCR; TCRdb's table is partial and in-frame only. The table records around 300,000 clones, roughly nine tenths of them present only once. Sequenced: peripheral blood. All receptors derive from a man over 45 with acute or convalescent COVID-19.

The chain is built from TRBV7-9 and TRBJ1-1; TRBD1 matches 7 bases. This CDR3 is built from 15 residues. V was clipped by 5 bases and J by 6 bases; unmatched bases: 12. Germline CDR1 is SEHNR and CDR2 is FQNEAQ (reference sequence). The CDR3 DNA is TGTGCCAGCAGCCTCCGGACAGGTCTGGGTCCTGAAGCTTTCTTT. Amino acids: CASSLRTGLGPEAFF.

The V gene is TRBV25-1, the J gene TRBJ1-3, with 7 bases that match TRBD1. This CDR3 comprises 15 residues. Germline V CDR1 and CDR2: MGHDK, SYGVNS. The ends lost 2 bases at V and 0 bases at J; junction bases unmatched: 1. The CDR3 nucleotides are TGTGCCAGCAGTGAACACAGGGGCTCTGGAAACACCATATATTTT. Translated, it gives CASSEHRGSGNTIYF.

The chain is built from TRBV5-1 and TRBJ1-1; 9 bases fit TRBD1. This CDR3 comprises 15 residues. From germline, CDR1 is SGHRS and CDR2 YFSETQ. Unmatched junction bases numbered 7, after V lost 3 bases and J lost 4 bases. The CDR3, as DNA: TGCGCCAGCAGCTCGCCCGGGACAGGGTTCACTGAAGCTTTCTTT. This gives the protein CASSSPGTGFTEAFF.

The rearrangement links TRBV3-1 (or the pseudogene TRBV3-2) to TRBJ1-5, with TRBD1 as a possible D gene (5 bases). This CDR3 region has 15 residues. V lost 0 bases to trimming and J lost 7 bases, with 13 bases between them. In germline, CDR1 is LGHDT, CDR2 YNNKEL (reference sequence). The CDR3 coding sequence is TGTGCCAGCAGCCAAGATCAGGGTGGTGGCCAGCCCCAGCATTTT. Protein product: CASSQDQGGGQPQHF.

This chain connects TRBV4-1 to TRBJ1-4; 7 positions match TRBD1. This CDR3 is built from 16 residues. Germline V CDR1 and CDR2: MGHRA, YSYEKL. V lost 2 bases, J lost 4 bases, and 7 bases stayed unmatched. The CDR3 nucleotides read TGCGCCAGCAGCCAATGGGCGGGACAGATTAATGAAAAACTGTTTTTT. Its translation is CASSQWAGQINEKLFF.

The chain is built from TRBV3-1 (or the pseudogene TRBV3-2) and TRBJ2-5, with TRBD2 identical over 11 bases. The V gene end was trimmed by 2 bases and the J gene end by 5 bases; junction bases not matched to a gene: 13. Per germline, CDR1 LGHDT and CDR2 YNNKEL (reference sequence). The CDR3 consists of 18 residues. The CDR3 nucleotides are TGTGCCAGCAGCCAAACTAGCGGGGGCATGGGCCCCACCGAGACCCAGTACTTC. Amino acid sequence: CASSQTSGGMGPTETQYF.

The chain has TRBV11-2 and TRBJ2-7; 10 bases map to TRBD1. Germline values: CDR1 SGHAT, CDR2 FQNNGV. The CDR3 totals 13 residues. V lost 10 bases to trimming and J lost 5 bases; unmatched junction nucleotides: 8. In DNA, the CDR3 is TGTGCCACCGGGCGGGACAGGGGTGACGAGCAGTACTTC. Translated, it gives CATGRDRGDEQYF.

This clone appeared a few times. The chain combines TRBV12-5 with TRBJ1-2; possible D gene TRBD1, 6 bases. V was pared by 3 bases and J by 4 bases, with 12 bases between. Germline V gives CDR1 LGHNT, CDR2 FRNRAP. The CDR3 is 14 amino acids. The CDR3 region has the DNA TGTGCTAGTGGTTTTGGGGGCGCAGGCTATGGCTACACCTTC. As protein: CASGFGGAGYGYTF.

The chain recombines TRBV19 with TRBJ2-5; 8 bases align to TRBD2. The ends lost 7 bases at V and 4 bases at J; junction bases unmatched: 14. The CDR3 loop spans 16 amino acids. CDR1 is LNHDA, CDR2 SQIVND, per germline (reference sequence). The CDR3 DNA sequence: TGTGCCAGTACTCCCCGGGGGCGGGGGGTCCCAGAGACCCAGTACTTC. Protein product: CASTPRGRGVPETQYF.

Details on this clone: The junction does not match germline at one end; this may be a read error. CDR3 region: CASRPGLAGGLDF. DNA of the CDR3: TGTGCCAGCAGGCCGGGACTAGCGGGGGGGTTGGACTTC. The chain couples TRBV7-2 to TRBJ2-5; 16 positions agree with TRBD2. The CDR3 is 13 amino acids. Germline values: CDR1 SGHTA, CDR2 FQGNSA.

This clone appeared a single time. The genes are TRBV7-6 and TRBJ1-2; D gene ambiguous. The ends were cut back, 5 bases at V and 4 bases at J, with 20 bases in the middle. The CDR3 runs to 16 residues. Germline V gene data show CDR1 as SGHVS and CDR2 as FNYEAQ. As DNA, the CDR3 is TGTGCCAGCAGCCCCCCCGGGGTGGATGCAGGCTATGGCTACACCTTC. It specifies CASSPPGVDAGYGYTF.

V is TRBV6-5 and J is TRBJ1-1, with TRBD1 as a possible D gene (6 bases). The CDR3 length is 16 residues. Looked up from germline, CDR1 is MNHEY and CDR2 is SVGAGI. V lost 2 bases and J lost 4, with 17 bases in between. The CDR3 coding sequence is TGTGCCAGCAGTTACGACTCGGGGGGCATAGGCACTGAAGCTTTCTTT. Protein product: CASSYDSGGIGTEAFF.

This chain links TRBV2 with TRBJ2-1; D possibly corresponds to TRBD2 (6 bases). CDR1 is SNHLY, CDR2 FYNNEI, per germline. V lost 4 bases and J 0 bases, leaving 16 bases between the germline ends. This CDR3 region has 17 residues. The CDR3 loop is CASSGDFTRSSYNEQFF. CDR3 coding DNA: TGTGCCAGCAGTGGGGACTTCACCAGGAGCTCCTACAATGAGCAGTTCTTC.

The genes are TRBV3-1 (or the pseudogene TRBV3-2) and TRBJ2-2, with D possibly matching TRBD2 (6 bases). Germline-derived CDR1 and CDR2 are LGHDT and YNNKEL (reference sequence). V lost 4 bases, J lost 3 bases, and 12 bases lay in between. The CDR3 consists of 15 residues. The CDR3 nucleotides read TGTGCCAGCAGCCCCTCGGGAGCGGACACCGGGGAGCTGTTTTTT. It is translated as CASSPSGADTGELFF.

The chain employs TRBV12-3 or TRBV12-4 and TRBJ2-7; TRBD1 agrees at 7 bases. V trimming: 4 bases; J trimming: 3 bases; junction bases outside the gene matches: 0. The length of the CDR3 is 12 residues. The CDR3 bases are TGTGCCAGCAGTTGGGACAGCTACGAGCAGTACTTC. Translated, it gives CASSWDSYEQYF.

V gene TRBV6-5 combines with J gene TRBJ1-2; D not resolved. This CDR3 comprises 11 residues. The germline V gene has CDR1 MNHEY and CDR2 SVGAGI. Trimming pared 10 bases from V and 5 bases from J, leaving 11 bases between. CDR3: CATRQSYGYTF. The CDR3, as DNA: TGTGCCACGCGGCAGTCTTATGGCTACACCTTC.

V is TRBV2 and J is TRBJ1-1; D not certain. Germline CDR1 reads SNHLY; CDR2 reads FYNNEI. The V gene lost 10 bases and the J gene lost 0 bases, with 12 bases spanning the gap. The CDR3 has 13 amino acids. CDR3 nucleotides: TGTGCCACCAAAGGAGAGGTGAACACTGAAGCTTTCTTT. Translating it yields CATKGEVNTEAFF.

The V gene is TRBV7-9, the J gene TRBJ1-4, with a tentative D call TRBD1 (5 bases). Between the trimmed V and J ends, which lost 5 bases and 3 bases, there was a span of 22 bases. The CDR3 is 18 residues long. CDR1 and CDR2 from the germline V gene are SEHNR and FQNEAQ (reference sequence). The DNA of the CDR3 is TGTGCCAGCAGCCCCCGGGGGGATGTCTCGGGGGCTAATGAAAAACTGTTTTTT. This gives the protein CASSPRGDVSGANEKLFF.

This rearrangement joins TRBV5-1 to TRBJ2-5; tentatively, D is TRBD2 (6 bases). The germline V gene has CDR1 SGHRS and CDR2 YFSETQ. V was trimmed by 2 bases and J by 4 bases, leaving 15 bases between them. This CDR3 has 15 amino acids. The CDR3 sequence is CASSFAGWRGETQYF. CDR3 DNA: TGCGCCAGCAGCTTCGCAGGGTGGAGGGGAGAGACCCAGTACTTC.

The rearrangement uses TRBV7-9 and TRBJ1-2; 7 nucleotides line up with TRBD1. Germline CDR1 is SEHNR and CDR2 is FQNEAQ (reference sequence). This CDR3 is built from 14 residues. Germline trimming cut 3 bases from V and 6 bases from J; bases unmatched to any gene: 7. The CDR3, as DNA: TGTGCCAGCAGCTTCGGGACAGACTACGATGGCTACACCTTC. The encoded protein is CASSFGTDYDGYTF. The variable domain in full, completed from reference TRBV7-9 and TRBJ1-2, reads DTGVSQNPRHKITKRGQNVTFRCDPISEHNRLYWYRQTLGQGPEFLTYFQNEAQLEKSRLLSDRFSAERPKGSFSTLEIQRTEQGDSAMYLCASSFGTDYDGYTFGSGTRLTVV.

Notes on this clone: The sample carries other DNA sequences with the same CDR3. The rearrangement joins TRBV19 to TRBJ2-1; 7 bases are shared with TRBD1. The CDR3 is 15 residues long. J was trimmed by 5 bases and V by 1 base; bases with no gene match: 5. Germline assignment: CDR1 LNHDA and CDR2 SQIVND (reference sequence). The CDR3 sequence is CASSIAGRGNNEQFF. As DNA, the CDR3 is TGTGCCAGTAGTATAGCGGGCAGGGGGAACAATGAGCAGTTCTTC.

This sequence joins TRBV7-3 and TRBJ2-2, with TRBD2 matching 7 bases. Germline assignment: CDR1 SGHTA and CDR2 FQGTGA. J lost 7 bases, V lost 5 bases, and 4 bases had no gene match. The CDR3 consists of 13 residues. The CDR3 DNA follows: TGTGCCAGCAGCAGAAAGCGGGGCGGGGAGCTGTTTTTT. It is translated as CASSRKRGGELFF.

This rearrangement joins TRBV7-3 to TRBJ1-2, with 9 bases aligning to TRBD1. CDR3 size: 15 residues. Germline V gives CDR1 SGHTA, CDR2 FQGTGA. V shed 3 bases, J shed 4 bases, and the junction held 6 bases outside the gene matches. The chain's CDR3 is CASSLGQGGIYGYTF. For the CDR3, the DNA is TGTGCCAGCAGCTTGGGACAGGGAGGAATCTATGGCTACACCTTC.